A selection of T cell receptor beta chains follows, all from one sample in a study of blood T cell repertoires in COVID-19. TCRdb's copy holds only in-frame clones and misses some; the assay was immunoSEQ multiplex PCR. The table records over 200,000 clones, 75% to 90% of them present only once. The sequencing sample was made of PBMCs or T cells enriched from blood (not recorded which). The receptors were sampled from a woman aged 30 to 39 who had been exposed to COVID-19. Each CDR3 is given with its conserved first and last residue. A D gene is named only where the DNA matches it firmly. The size field is filled for only some rows; it gives once, few, many or a size class.

v_gene: TRBV6-1; abundance: NA; j_gene: TRBJ2-1; d_gene: NA; CDR3nt: TGTGCCAGCAGTGAAGGACAGAGAACCGACAATGAGCAGTTCTTC; CDR3aa: CASSEGQRTDNEQFF
v_gene: TRBV19; abundance: NA; j_gene: TRBJ1-6; d_gene: NA; CDR3nt: TGTGCCGCAAGGAATGAGGGGGGGAATTCACCCCTCCACTTT; CDR3aa: CAARNEGGNSPLHF
v_gene: TRBV3-1/TRBV3-2; abundance: few; j_gene: TRBJ2-7; d_gene: TRBD1; CDR3nt: TGTGCCAGCAGCCCCGGACAGGCCGGCGAGCAGTACTTC; CDR3aa: CASSPGQAGEQYF
v_gene: TRBV27; abundance: NA; j_gene: TRBJ2-1; d_gene: TRBD2; CDR3nt: TGTGCCAGCAGTCTCCCGGGAGCGGGACTCTCCTACAATGAGCAGTTCTTC; CDR3aa: CASSLPGAGLSYNEQFF
v_gene: TRBV6-5; abundance: NA; j_gene: TRBJ2-7; d_gene: TRBD1; CDR3nt: TGTGCCACCAGAGGGGACAGGGGGTTCAGTCAGTACTTC; CDR3aa: CATRGDRGFSQYF
v_gene: TRBV6-4; abundance: NA; j_gene: TRBJ1-1; d_gene: TRBD1; CDR3nt: TGTGCCAGCAGGAAACAGGGGAGAGGTACTGAAGCTTTCTTT; CDR3aa: CASRKQGRGTEAFF
v_gene: TRBV11-3; abundance: NA; j_gene: TRBJ2-3; d_gene: NA; CDR3nt: TGTGCCAGCAGCGTTGGAGGGCTGGCAGATACGCAGTATTTT; CDR3aa: CASSVGGLADTQYF
v_gene: TRBV28; abundance: NA; j_gene: TRBJ2-7; d_gene: NA; CDR3nt: TGTGCCAGCAGTAGAGGAGGGCGATACGAGCAGTACTTC; CDR3aa: CASSRGGRYEQYF
v_gene: TRBV6-5; abundance: NA; j_gene: TRBJ1-6; d_gene: TRBD1; CDR3nt: TGTGCCACATCCCGGCAGGGGGACTCACCCCTCCACTTT; CDR3aa: CATSRQGDSPLHF
v_gene: TRBV6-1; abundance: NA; j_gene: TRBJ2-7; d_gene: TRBD2; CDR3nt: TGTGCCAGCAGTGACGACGGCGGGAGGGCCCCCTACGAGCAGTACTTC; CDR3aa: CASSDDGGRAPYEQYF
v_gene: TRBV14; abundance: few; j_gene: TRBJ1-6; d_gene: NA; CDR3nt: TGTGCCAGCAGCCAAGTCGCGAATTCACCCCTCCACTTT; CDR3aa: CASSQVANSPLHF
v_gene: TRBV3-1/TRBV3-2; abundance: few; j_gene: TRBJ2-1; d_gene: TRBD1; CDR3nt: TGTGCCAGCAGCCTTACCCGGGACAGGGTGAGGGTGGACCCTTACAATGAGCAGTTCTTC; CDR3aa: CASSLTRDRVRVDPYNEQFF
v_gene: TRBV5-3; abundance: NA; j_gene: TRBJ2-6; d_gene: TRBD1; CDR3nt: TGTGCCAGAAGCTTGTATCGGGACAGGATCTCTGGGGCCAACGTCCTGACTTTC; CDR3aa: CARSLYRDRISGANVLTF
v_gene: TRBV6-5; abundance: NA; j_gene: TRBJ1-2; d_gene: NA; CDR3nt: TGTGCCAGCAGCGCGCCGGGTTATGGCTACACCTTC; CDR3aa: CASSAPGYGYTF
v_gene: TRBV28; abundance: NA; j_gene: TRBJ1-4; d_gene: NA; CDR3nt: TGTGCCAGCAGTTTTCGGCAGGATGATGCAACTAATGAAAAACTGTTTTTT; CDR3aa: CASSFRQDDATNEKLFF
v_gene: TRBV5-8; abundance: NA; j_gene: TRBJ1-2; d_gene: NA; CDR3nt: TGTGCCAGCAGCTTGGACAGGATCTATGGCTACACCTTC; CDR3aa: CASSLDRIYGYTF
v_gene: TRBV4-2; abundance: NA; j_gene: TRBJ1-5; d_gene: NA; CDR3nt: TGTGCCAGCGGGTACAGGGGCAATCAGCCCCAGCATTTT; CDR3aa: CASGYRGNQPQHF
v_gene: TRBV7-8; abundance: NA; j_gene: TRBJ2-1; d_gene: TRBD2; CDR3nt: TGTGCCAGCAGCCTATCCAGCGGGAGGCGTACCCATGAGCAGTTCTTC; CDR3aa: CASSLSSGRRTHEQFF
v_gene: TRBV21-1; abundance: NA; j_gene: TRBJ2-3; d_gene: NA; CDR3nt: TGTGCCAGCAGCAAAGGGAGGACTAGCGGGAGAACAGATACGCAGTATTTT; CDR3aa: CASSKGRTSGRTDTQYF
v_gene: TRBV5-1; abundance: NA; j_gene: TRBJ2-6; d_gene: NA; CDR3nt: TGCGCCAGCATGGAGGAGAGCTCTGGGGCCAACGTCCTGACTTTC; CDR3aa: CASMEESSGANVLTF
v_gene: TRBV5-1; abundance: NA; j_gene: TRBJ2-7; d_gene: NA; CDR3nt: TGCGCCAGCAGCTCTGTCAGTCGGGACTACGAGCAGTACTTC; CDR3aa: CASSSVSRDYEQYF
v_gene: TRBV19; abundance: NA; j_gene: TRBJ2-3; d_gene: NA; CDR3nt: TGTGCCAGTAGTCGGGCGGGACGCACAGATACGCAGTATTTT; CDR3aa: CASSRAGRTDTQYF
v_gene: TRBV6-5; abundance: NA; j_gene: TRBJ1-2; d_gene: NA; CDR3nt: TGTGCCAGCAGTTACGCGAAGTTGGACTATGGCTACACCTTC; CDR3aa: CASSYAKLDYGYTF
v_gene: TRBV5-8; abundance: NA; j_gene: TRBJ2-7; d_gene: TRBD1; CDR3nt: TGTGCCAGCAGAACCCTCGGACAGGGGAGGAACGAGCAGTACTTC; CDR3aa: CASRTLGQGRNEQYF
v_gene: TRBV6-2/TRBV6-3; abundance: NA; j_gene: TRBJ2-7; d_gene: NA; CDR3nt: TGTGCCAGCAGTTACTCCAGCGGGTCCTCCTCCTACGAGCAGTACTTC; CDR3aa: CASSYSSGSSSYEQYF
v_gene: TRBV29-1; abundance: NA; j_gene: TRBJ2-3; d_gene: NA; CDR3nt: TGCAGCGTTGAAGAAACAGGCCATAGCACAGATACGCAGTATTTT; CDR3aa: CSVEETGHSTDTQYF
v_gene: TRBV19; abundance: NA; j_gene: TRBJ1-5; d_gene: TRBD1; CDR3nt: TGTGCCAGTAGGGCCGGGACAGGGTTTTCTCAGCCCCAGCATTTT; CDR3aa: CASRAGTGFSQPQHF
v_gene: TRBV18; abundance: NA; j_gene: TRBJ2-1; d_gene: TRBD2; CDR3nt: TGTGCCAGCTCGCGTTTCTCCGGGACTAGCGGGAGAAAGGATGAGCAGTTCTTC; CDR3aa: CASSRFSGTSGRKDEQFF
v_gene: TRBV6-5; abundance: NA; j_gene: TRBJ1-1; d_gene: TRBD1; CDR3nt: TGTGCCAGCAGACTGACAGGGGCGAACACTGAAGCTTTCTTT; CDR3aa: CASRLTGANTEAFF
v_gene: TRBV27; abundance: NA; j_gene: TRBJ2-1; d_gene: NA; CDR3nt: TGTGCCAGCAGTTCAGGGGGGCCTTACAATGAGCAGTTCTTC; CDR3aa: CASSSGGPYNEQFF
v_gene: TRBV5-1; abundance: NA; j_gene: TRBJ2-2; d_gene: NA; CDR3nt: TGCGCCAGCAGCCCCGGGGGACTCCGGCTTGGCGGGGAGCTGTTTTTT; CDR3aa: CASSPGGLRLGGELFF
v_gene: TRBV3-1/TRBV3-2; abundance: NA; j_gene: TRBJ2-7; d_gene: TRBD2; CDR3nt: TGTGCCAGCAGCCAAGAATGGCTAGCGGGAGTTGAGAGCTACGAGCAGTACTTC; CDR3aa: CASSQEWLAGVESYEQYF
v_gene: TRBV5-1; abundance: NA; j_gene: TRBJ2-7; d_gene: TRBD2; CDR3nt: TGCGCCAGCAGCTTGGGGGGTCTAGCGGGGATCAATGACGAGCAGTACTTC; CDR3aa: CASSLGGLAGINDEQYF
v_gene: TRBV20-1; abundance: NA; j_gene: TRBJ1-5; d_gene: NA; CDR3nt: TGCAGTGCTAGTTCAGGGGATCAGCCCCAGCATTTT; CDR3aa: CSASSGDQPQHF
v_gene: TRBV30; abundance: once; j_gene: TRBJ2-3; d_gene: NA; CDR3nt: TGTGCCTGGAGTGTATCGTCAACTAGCACAGATACGCAGTATTTT; CDR3aa: CAWSVSSTSTDTQYF
v_gene: TRBV6-5; abundance: NA; j_gene: TRBJ1-3; d_gene: NA; CDR3nt: TGTGCCAGCAGTTACCAACCCCTGAGCCTGAACACCATATATTTT; CDR3aa: CASSYQPLSLNTIYF
v_gene: TRBV24-1; abundance: NA; j_gene: TRBJ1-2; d_gene: NA; CDR3nt: TGTGCCACCATTACCGAGGTCCGGTCTGTCTATGGCTACACCTTC; CDR3aa: CATITEVRSVYGYTF
v_gene: TRBV19; abundance: NA; j_gene: TRBJ2-1; d_gene: TRBD2; CDR3nt: TGTGCCAGTAGTTCAAGGTTAGCGGGAGGTGGCTACAATGAGCAGTTCTTC; CDR3aa: CASSSRLAGGGYNEQFF
v_gene: TRBV5-1; abundance: NA; j_gene: TRBJ2-1; d_gene: TRBD2; CDR3nt: TGCGCCAGCAGCTCGCCGAGGGGACTAGCGAGGGACAATGAGCAGTTCTTC; CDR3aa: CASSSPRGLARDNEQFF
v_gene: TRBV28; abundance: NA; j_gene: TRBJ2-1; d_gene: NA; CDR3nt: TGTGCCAGCAGTCCGCCTGGACTGGTAAGGGCTGAGCAGTTCTTC; CDR3aa: CASSPPGLVRAEQFF
v_gene: TRBV4-2; abundance: once; j_gene: TRBJ1-1; d_gene: NA; CDR3nt: TGTGCCAGCAGCTTTCTTCGGGCCCCCGAAGGGAGCACTGAAGCTTTCTTT; CDR3aa: CASSFLRAPEGSTEAFF
v_gene: TRBV5-1; abundance: NA; j_gene: TRBJ2-6; d_gene: NA; CDR3nt: TGCGCCAGCAGCTTCGGGGGGGCCAACGTCCTGACTTTC; CDR3aa: CASSFGGANVLTF
v_gene: TRBV14; abundance: NA; j_gene: TRBJ1-6; d_gene: TRBD1; CDR3nt: TGTGCCAGCAGCCAAGATTTCGGACAGGGGTCCAATTCACCCCTCCACTTT; CDR3aa: CASSQDFGQGSNSPLHF
v_gene: TRBV4-1; abundance: NA; j_gene: TRBJ1-2; d_gene: NA; CDR3nt: TGCGCCAGCAGCCACAACCTCAGGGTTCACTATGGCTACACCTTC; CDR3aa: CASSHNLRVHYGYTF
v_gene: TRBV10-3; abundance: NA; j_gene: TRBJ2-7; d_gene: NA; CDR3nt: TGTGCCATCAGTGGGGGCGGCTCCTACGAGCAGTACTTC; CDR3aa: CAISGGGSYEQYF